This T cell receptor (beta chain) was retrieved from a study of PD-1 blockade in classical Hodgkin lymphoma. Following autologous stem cell transplantation, relapse occurred in every patient, and exposure to brentuximab vedotin varied. Sequenced by immunoSEQ multiplex PCR; TCRdb stores in-frame clones only, minus some. The top ten hold 9.5% to 15% of the sample, which has tens of thousands of clones, about 87% seen once. Germline CDR1 and CDR2: LGHNA and YNFKEQ. This CDR3 has 16 residues. The V and J ends lost 4 bases and 0 bases, in that order; junction bases with no gene match: 9. V usage is TRBV4-2 and J usage is TRBJ2-7, with 7 bases matching TRBD1. This clonotype was obtained from a human donor with classical Hodgkin lymphoma. Here the sequenced sample was peripheral blood mononuclear cells (PBMCs), taken at baseline. The CDR3 nucleotides read TGTGCCAGCAGCCTCGGGGCAGGGGGAGACTCCTACGAGCAGTACTTC. This sequence encodes CASSLGAGGDSYEQYF.